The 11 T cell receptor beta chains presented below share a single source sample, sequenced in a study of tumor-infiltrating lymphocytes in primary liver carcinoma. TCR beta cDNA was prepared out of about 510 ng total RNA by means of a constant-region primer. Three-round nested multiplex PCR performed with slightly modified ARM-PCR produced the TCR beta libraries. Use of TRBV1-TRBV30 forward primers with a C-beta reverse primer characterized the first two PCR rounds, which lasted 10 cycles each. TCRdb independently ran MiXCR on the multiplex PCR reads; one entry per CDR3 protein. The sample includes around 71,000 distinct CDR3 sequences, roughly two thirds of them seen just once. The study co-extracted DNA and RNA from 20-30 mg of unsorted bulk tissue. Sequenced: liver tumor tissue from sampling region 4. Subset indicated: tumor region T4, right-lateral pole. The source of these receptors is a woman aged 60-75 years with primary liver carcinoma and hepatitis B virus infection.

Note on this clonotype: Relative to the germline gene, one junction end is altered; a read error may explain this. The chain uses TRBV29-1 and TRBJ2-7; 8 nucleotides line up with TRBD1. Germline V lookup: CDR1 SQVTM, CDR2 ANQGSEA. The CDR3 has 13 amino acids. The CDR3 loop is CRVVTGETYEQYF. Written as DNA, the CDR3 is TGCAGGGTTGTGACAGGGGAGACGTACGAGCAGTACTTC.

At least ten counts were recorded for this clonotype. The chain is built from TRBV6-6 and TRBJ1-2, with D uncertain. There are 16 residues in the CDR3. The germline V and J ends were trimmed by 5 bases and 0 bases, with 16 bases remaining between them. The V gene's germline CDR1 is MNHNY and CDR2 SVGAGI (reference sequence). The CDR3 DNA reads TGTGCCAGCAGTCTACCGTTCGCAGCCGCTAACTATGGCTACACCTTC. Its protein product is CASSLPFAAANYGYTF.

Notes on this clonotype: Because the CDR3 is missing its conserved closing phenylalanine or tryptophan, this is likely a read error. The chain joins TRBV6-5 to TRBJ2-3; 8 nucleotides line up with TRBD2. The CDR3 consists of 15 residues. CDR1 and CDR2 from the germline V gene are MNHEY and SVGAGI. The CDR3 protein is CTNRASGPGTDTQYL. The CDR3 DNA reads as TGTACCAACAGGGCTAGCGGGCCAGGAACAGACACGCAGTATTTA.

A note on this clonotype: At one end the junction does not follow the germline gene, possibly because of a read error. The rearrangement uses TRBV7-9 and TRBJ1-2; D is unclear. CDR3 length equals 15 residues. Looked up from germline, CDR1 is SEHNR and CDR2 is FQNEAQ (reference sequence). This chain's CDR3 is CASILMSAASHGYTF. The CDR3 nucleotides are TGTGCCAGCATCTTAATGTCGGCAGCTAGCCATGGCTACACCTTC.

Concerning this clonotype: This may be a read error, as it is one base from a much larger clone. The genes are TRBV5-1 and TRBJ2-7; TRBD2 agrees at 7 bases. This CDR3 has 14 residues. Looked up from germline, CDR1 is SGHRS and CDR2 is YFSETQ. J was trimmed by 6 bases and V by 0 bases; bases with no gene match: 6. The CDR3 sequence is CASSLARERSEQYF. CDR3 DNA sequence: TGCGCCAGCAGCTTGGCGCGGGAGAGGAGCGAGCAGTACTTC.

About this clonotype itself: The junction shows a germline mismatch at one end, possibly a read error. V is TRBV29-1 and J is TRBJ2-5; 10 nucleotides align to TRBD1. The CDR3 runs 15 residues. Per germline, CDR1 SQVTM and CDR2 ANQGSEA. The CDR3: CSVGSWTGGLETQYF. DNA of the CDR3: TGCAGCGTTGGCTCCTGGACAGGGGGATTGGAGACCCAGTATTTC.

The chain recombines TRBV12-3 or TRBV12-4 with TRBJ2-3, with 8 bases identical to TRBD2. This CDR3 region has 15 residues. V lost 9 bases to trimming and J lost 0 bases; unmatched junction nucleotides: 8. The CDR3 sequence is CASLWREESTDTQYF. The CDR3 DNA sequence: TGTGCCAGTCTCTGGCGGGAGGAAAGCACAGATACGCAGTATTTT.

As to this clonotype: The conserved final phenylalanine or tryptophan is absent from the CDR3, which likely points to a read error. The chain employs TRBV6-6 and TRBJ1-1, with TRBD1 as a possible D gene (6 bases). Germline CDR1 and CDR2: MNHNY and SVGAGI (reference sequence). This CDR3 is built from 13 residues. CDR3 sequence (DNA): TGTGGCAGCAGCATGACAGGAAACACTGAAGCTTTCTTA. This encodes CGSSMTGNTEAFL.

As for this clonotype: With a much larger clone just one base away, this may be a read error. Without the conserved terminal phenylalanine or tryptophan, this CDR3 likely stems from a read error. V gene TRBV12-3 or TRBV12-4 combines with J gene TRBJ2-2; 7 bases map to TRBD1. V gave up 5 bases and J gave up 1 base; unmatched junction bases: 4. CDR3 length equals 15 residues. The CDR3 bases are TGTGCCAGCAGTAATAGACAGGGGAACACCGGGGAGCTGTTTCTT. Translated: CASSNRQGNTGELFL.

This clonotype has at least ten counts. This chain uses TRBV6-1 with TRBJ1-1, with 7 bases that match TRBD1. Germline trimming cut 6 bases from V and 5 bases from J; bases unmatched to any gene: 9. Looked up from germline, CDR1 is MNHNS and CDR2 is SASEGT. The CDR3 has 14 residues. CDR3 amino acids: CASRPQGFGTEAFF. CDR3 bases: TGTGCCAGCAGACCACAGGGGTTCGGGACTGAAGCTTTCTTT.

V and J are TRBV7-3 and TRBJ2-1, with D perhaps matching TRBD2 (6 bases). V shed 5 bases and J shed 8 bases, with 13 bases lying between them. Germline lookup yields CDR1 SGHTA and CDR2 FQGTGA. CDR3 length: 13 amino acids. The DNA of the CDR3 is TGTGCCAGCAGCACCCTCCCGGGGGATGAGCAGTTCTTC. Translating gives CASSTLPGDEQFF.